The 17 T cell receptor beta chains below were found in one sample sequenced in a study of metastatic and nonmetastatic thyroid tumors. From the PCR reads, TCRdb re-called clones with MiXCR. The repertoire consists of about 59,000 clones, with roughly 15% occurring once and the leading ten covering roughly a tenth. Thyroid surgery took place with no prior treatment in any patient. The sequencing input was blood. The receptors were sampled from a male donor with papillary thyroid cancer or a benign thyroid nodule (not recorded which). Some clones in this sample may be carry-over from other donors' samples.

This clone came up many times. This chain connects TRBV12-3 or TRBV12-4 to TRBJ2-4; D is undetermined. The CDR3 contains 15 residues. Trimming shortened V by 3 bases and J by 2 bases, and 11 bases separated the two germline ends. CDR3 bases: TGTGCCAGCAGTTTTTCAGACTTGACCAAAAACATTCAGTACTTC. As protein: CASSFSDLTKNIQYF.

Worth noting for this clone: Since a much larger clone is just one base distant, this may be a read error. The chain couples TRBV24-1 to TRBJ2-5, with no clear D. Germline-derived CDR1 and CDR2 are KGHDR and SFDVKD. This CDR3 is 14 amino acids long. V lost 5 bases, J lost 3 bases, and 12 bases lay in between. CDR3: CATSGVVQKETQYF. The CDR3 bases are TGTGCCACCAGTGGCGTGGTACAGAAAGAGACCCAGTACTTC.

Details on this clone: This could be a read error, since a much larger clone is one nucleotide away. This sequence joins TRBV7-9 and TRBJ2-5; D tentatively reads TRBD1 or TRBD2 (5 bases each). CDR1 is SEHNR, CDR2 FQNEAQ, per germline (reference sequence). The CDR3 extends over 14 amino acids. Between the trimmed V and J ends, which lost 7 bases and 2 bases, there was a span of 14 bases. This CDR3 is CASIPPGPQETQYF. The CDR3, as DNA: TGTGCCAGCATCCCCCCGGGGCCTCAAGAGACCCAGTACTTC.

This clone was detected many times. The CDR3 reads CASSSAGLLGNEQFF. In DNA, the CDR3 is TGTGCCAGCAGTTCCGCTGGGCTACTGGGAAATGAGCAGTTCTTC. This chain uses TRBV25-1 with TRBJ2-1; no definite D call. This CDR3 region has 15 residues. V lost 5 bases and J 7 bases, leaving 18 bases between the germline ends. The germline V gene encodes CDR1 MGHDK and CDR2 SYGVNS.

Relative to its sample, this clone is medium-sized (0.01 to 0.1%). The rearrangement joins TRBV30 to TRBJ2-7; possible D gene TRBD1, 6 bases. Trimming stripped 3 bases from V and 3 bases from J, with 15 bases between. Germline CDR1 is GTSNPN and CDR2 is SVGIG (reference sequence). This CDR3 has 14 amino acids. CDR3 region: CAWSRGAISYEQYF. CDR3 coding DNA: TGTGCCTGGAGCAGGGGCGCTATCAGCTACGAGCAGTACTTC.

This clone was counted ten times or more. This chain connects TRBV30 to TRBJ1-3, with a weak D call TRBD1 (5 bases). This CDR3 region has 15 residues. Germline V CDR1 and CDR2: GTSNPN, SVGIG (reference sequence). The V gene lost 2 bases and the J gene lost 0 bases, with 11 bases spanning the gap. CDR3 amino acids: CAWSLGDSSGNTIYF. Here the CDR3 DNA reads TGTGCCTGGAGTTTGGGGGATTCCTCTGGAAACACCATATATTTT.

A note on this clone: The conserved final phenylalanine or tryptophan is absent from the CDR3, which likely points to a read error. The chain couples TRBV30 to TRBJ1-2; a possible D gene is TRBD1 (5 bases). The CDR3 is 14 residues long. V lost 0 bases to trimming and J lost 2 bases, with 10 bases between them. Germline V CDR1 and CDR2: GTSNPN, SVGIG (reference sequence). The CDR3 reads CAWSVRRGNYGYTL. The CDR3 nucleotides read TGTGCCTGGAGTGTTCGTCGGGGGAACTATGGCTACACCCTC.

The chain joins TRBV4-2 to TRBJ2-1; TRBD2 matches at 7 bases. V gave up 7 bases and J gave up 0 bases; unmatched junction bases: 9. Germline CDR1 reads LGHNA; CDR2 reads YNFKEQ. The CDR3 extends over 16 amino acids. In DNA form, the CDR3 reads TGTGCCAGCATAGGGAGGGGCGTTAGCTCCTACAATGAGCAGTTCTTC. It is translated as CASIGRGVSSYNEQFF.

This clone was seen repeatedly, ten times or more. V usage is TRBV6-2 or TRBV6-3 and J usage is TRBJ2-7, with D possibly matching TRBD2 (6 bases). The CDR3 length is 13 residues. Trimming pared 3 bases from V and 7 bases from J, leaving 13 bases between. Per germline, CDR1 MNHEY and CDR2 SVGEGT. CDR3 loop: CASSYLLGREQYV. Here the CDR3 DNA reads TGTGCCAGCAGTTATCTCCTTGGGAGGGAGCAGTACGTC.

This clone was seen ten or more times. The V and J genes are TRBV12-3 or TRBV12-4 and TRBJ1-3; D is unclear. CDR3 length equals 15 residues. Trimming took 6 bases from V and 0 from J, leaving 12 bases between them. The CDR3 DNA follows: TGTGCCAGCAGCCCGACGGCTCGCTCTGGAAACACCATATATTTT. Its translation is CASSPTARSGNTIYF.

This clone was found many times. The chain employs TRBV2 and TRBJ1-5; TRBD1 might be the D (6 bases). The germline CDR1 and CDR2 sequences are SNHLY and FYNNEI. The CDR3 has 15 amino acids. Trimming left V 8 bases short and J 5 bases short, with 19 bases between. Here the CDR3 DNA reads TGTGCCAGCGGGGGGGGGGCAGCCCTGTATCAGCCCCAGCATTTT. Its protein product is CASGGGAALYQPQHF.

This clone turned up a few times. One base away lies a much larger clone, so this may be a sequencing read error. The V call is TRBV29-1, the J call TRBJ2-5; D call uncertain. V was pared by 3 bases and J by 5 bases, with 19 bases between. The germline V gene encodes CDR1 SQVTM and CDR2 ANQGSEA. CDR3 length equals 15 residues. The CDR3 spells CSVDAWARGVETQYF. Written as DNA, the CDR3 is TGCAGCGTTGATGCTTGGGCCCGAGGAGTGGAGACCCAGTACTTC.

This clone was detected ten times or more. At the DNA level, this CDR3 is encoded by other sequences in the same sample as well. CDR3 in DNA: TGTGCCAGCAGCTCCAGCGGCACCGGGGAGCTGTTTTTT. This translates into CASSSSGTGELFF. The genes are TRBV7-9 and TRBJ2-2; perhaps TRBD2 as D (5 bases). The germline gives CDR1 SEHNR, CDR2 FQNEAQ (reference sequence). V lost 4 bases and J 4 bases, leaving 7 bases between the germline ends. The CDR3 spans 13 residues.

This clone was seen many times. The chain couples TRBV5-5 to TRBJ2-7; D is tentatively TRBD1 or TRBD2 (5 bases each). The CDR3 consists of 15 residues. V was shortened by 4 bases and J by 2 bases, with 16 bases between the two germline ends. From germline, CDR1 is SGHKS and CDR2 YYEKEE (reference sequence). CDR3 DNA sequence: TGTGCCAGCAGCCCGAGTGTCGGGGCCGCCTACGAGCAGTACTTC. This codes for CASSPSVGAAYEQYF.

This clone was picked up many times. The J gene is TRBJ2-7, the V gene TRBV4-1; possible D gene TRBD1, 6 bases. This CDR3 is built from 16 residues. Looked up from germline, CDR1 is MGHRA and CDR2 is YSYEKL. V was shortened by 1 base and J by 4 bases, with 17 bases between the two germline ends. The CDR3 bases are TGCGCCAGCAGCCAAGGGGGGCGCGCCGCGATTTACGAGCAGTACTTC. This codes for CASSQGGRAAIYEQYF.

The table lists this clone with many counts. Other DNA sequences from this sample encode an identical CDR3 as well. The chain has TRBV27 and TRBJ2-3; D remains unclear. The V end was cut by 8 bases, the J end by 4 bases, with 4 bases between. This CDR3 is built from 10 residues. The V gene's germline CDR1 is MNHEY and CDR2 SMNVEV (reference sequence). The CDR3 DNA reads TGTGCCAGCGGACCAGATACGCAGTATTTT. Its translation is CASGPDTQYF.

On this clone itself: A much larger clone sits a single nucleotide away, making a read error possible. J is TRBJ1-1 and V is TRBV29-1; TRBD1 aligns across 8 bases. The V gene's germline CDR1 is SQVTM and CDR2 ANQGSEA. CDR3 length: 13 amino acids. CDR3 DNA sequence: TGCATCCTCCGGGACAGGAGGTCCACTGAAGCTTTCTTT. Its protein product is CILRDRRSTEAFF.